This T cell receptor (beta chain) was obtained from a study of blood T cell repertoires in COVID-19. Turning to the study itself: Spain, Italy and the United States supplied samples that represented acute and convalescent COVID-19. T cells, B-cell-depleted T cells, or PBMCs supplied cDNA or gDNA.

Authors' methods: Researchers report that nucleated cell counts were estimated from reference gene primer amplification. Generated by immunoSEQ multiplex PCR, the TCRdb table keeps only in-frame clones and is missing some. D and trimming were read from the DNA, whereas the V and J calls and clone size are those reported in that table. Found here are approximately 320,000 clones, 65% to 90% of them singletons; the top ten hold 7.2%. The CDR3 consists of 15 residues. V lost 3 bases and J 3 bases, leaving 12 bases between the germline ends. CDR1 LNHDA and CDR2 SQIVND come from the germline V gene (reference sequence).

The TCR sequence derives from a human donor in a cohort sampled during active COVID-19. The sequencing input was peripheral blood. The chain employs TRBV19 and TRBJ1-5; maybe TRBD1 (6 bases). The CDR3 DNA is TGTGCCAGTAGTATCCTACAGGGAGACAATCAGCCCCAGCATTTT. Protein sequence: CASSILQGDNQPQHF.